Each of the 30 T cell receptor beta chains below was sequenced from the same sample in a study of T cells in Graves' hyperthyroidism and ophthalmopathy. Amplification yielded TCR beta CDR3 regions, with RNA transcripts as the source. The HTBI primer set served for first-round RT-PCR of the TCR CDR3. TCRdb itself ran the multiplex PCR reads through MiXCR, one entry per CDR3 protein. The data hold 400,000 to 450,000 distinct CDR3 sequences, with 14% to 15% observed a single time. The specimen sequenced was blood. These receptor sequences come from a man aged 18 to 30 with Graves' ophthalmopathy.

The CDR3 reads CASSQPWGPFVDTIYF. Written as DNA, the CDR3 is TGTGCCAGCAGCCAACCTTGGGGTCCTTTTGTGGACACCATATATTTT. The chain combines TRBV3-1 with TRBJ1-3; no clear D. The germline CDR1 and CDR2 sequences are LGHDT and YNNKEL (reference sequence). This CDR3 contains 16 residues. The V end was cut by 2 bases, the J end by 8 bases, with 19 bases between.

This clonotype was seen only a few times. The rearrangement links TRBV9 to TRBJ1-4; D unresolved. The V end was cut by 6 bases, the J end by 0 bases, with 12 bases between. The CDR3 is 15 residues long. Germline loops: CDR1 SGDLS, CDR2 YYNGEE. As DNA, the CDR3 is TGTGCCAGCAAACCTAGTGATGCAACTAATGAAAAACTGTTTTTT. This sequence encodes CASKPSDATNEKLFF.

Worth noting for this clonotype: The conserved phenylalanine or tryptophan normally closing the CDR3 is absent here, so this likely arose from a read error. The rearrangement links TRBV7-6 to TRBJ2-1; 8 bases match TRBD2. This CDR3 is built from 16 residues. Trimming cost V 3 bases and J 0 bases; bases outside gene matches: 4. Germline-derived CDR1 and CDR2 are SGHVS and FNYEAQ. CDR3 nucleotides: TGTGCCAGCAGCTTCGGGGGGGGCTCCTCCTACAATGAGCAGTTCCTC. Its protein product is CASSFGGGSSYNEQFL.

This clonotype appeared a few times. This CDR3 fails to terminate in the conserved phenylalanine or tryptophan, so it likely reflects a read error. The chain carries TRBV28 and TRBJ1-2; D remains ambiguous. Per germline, CDR1 MDHEN and CDR2 SYDVKM. The CDR3 is made up of 11 amino acids. Trimming took 8 bases from V and 3 from J, leaving 7 bases between them. The CDR3 is CASGQHYGYTL. In DNA, the CDR3 is TGTGCCAGCGGGCAGCACTATGGCTACACCCTC.

This clonotype was counted at least ten times. V gene TRBV7-9 combines with J gene TRBJ1-5; no reliable D call. Trimming took off 5 bases at V and 3 bases at J, with 14 bases between the two ends. CDR1 and CDR2 from the germline V gene are SEHNR and FQNEAQ (reference sequence). The CDR3 is 15 amino acids. CDR3 sequence: CASSTGLGYNQPQHF. The CDR3 nucleotides read TGTGCCAGCAGCACCGGGTTAGGTTACAATCAGCCCCAGCATTTT.

The CDR3 DNA reads as TGTGCCAGCAGCTTACCAGCTGGGGAGCGGGGGGGCTACGAGCAGTACTTC. Protein sequence: CASSLPAGERGGYEQYF. The rearrangement links TRBV7-9 to TRBJ2-7, with 10 bases that match TRBD2. With V trimmed by 2 bases and J by 3 bases, 10 bases remained unmatched. Germline-derived CDR1 and CDR2 are SEHNR and FQNEAQ (reference sequence). The CDR3 runs 17 residues.

This clonotype occurred many times. This chain connects TRBV7-9 to TRBJ2-1; D gene unclear. V was trimmed by 4 bases and J by 0 bases, leaving 19 bases between them. This CDR3 has 18 residues. Germline V gene data show CDR1 as SEHNR and CDR2 as FQNEAQ (reference sequence). The CDR3 DNA reads TGTGCCAGCAGCTCTGGGGTTCTACCCTCAGGCTCCTACAATGAGCAGTTCTTC. Residues: CASSSGVLPSGSYNEQFF.

This clonotype was seen a handful of times. The V and J genes are TRBV7-9 and TRBJ1-1; D is perhaps TRBD1 (5 bases). V lost 4 bases to trimming and J lost 5 bases, with 14 bases between them. The length of the CDR3 is 14 residues. The germline gives CDR1 SEHNR, CDR2 FQNEAQ (reference sequence). The CDR3 DNA reads TGTGCCAGCAGCTCCACCCCCGGGGGAACTGAAGCTTTCTTT. Translating it yields CASSSTPGGTEAFF.

Ten or more counts support this clonotype. The chain combines TRBV12-3 or TRBV12-4 with TRBJ1-1; possible D gene TRBD1, 5 bases. The length of the CDR3 is 11 residues. V lost 3 bases and J lost 11, with 10 bases in between. The CDR3 sequence: CASSFRWGAFF. The CDR3 region has the DNA TGTGCCAGCAGTTTTCGGTGGGGCGCTTTCTTT.

Many counts were recorded for this clonotype. This rearrangement joins TRBV12-5 to TRBJ2-5; D is unclear. The CDR3 runs 20 residues. Looked up from germline, CDR1 is LGHNT and CDR2 is FRNRAP. V lost 2 bases and J 5 bases, leaving 30 bases between the germline ends. The CDR3 loop reads CASGLPPNTGPGSTEETQYF. The CDR3 DNA is TGTGCTAGTGGTTTGCCCCCTAATACCGGACCTGGGTCTACTGAGGAGACCCAGTACTTC.

This clonotype was detected a few times. V usage is TRBV19 and J usage is TRBJ2-1, with 8 bases that match TRBD1. Germline V gives CDR1 LNHDA, CDR2 SQIVND (reference sequence). This CDR3 has 14 residues. J gave up 4 bases and V 7 bases, and 6 bases lay outside the gene matches. CDR3 in amino acids: CASTIQGAYNEQFF. The CDR3 DNA sequence: TGTGCCAGTACCATTCAGGGGGCGTACAATGAGCAGTTCTTC.

The gene calls are TRBV6-1 and TRBJ2-3, with D perhaps matching TRBD1 (5 bases). CDR1 MNHNS and CDR2 SASEGT come from the germline V gene. Trimming cost V 5 bases and J 2 bases, with 14 bases left between them. This CDR3 spans 15 amino acids. CDR3 sequence: CASSRTEGDTDTQYF. The CDR3 DNA reads TGTGCCAGCAGTCGAACAGAAGGGGACACAGATACGCAGTATTTT.

This clonotype was seen ten or more times. The DNA for the CDR3 is TGTGCCTGGAGTGTGGGACTAGACGGGACAGATACGCAGTATTTT. Amino acids: CAWSVGLDGTDTQYF. V usage is TRBV30 and J usage is TRBJ2-3; 8 bases match TRBD2. The length of the CDR3 is 15 residues. The V segment lost 0 bases and the J segment 3 bases; nucleotides outside the gene matches: 5. Germline V gene lookup returns CDR1 GTSNPN and CDR2 SVGIG (reference sequence).

This chain joins TRBV6-5 and TRBJ2-1; tentative D call: TRBD2 (6 bases). Trimming took off 2 bases at V and 7 bases at J, with 15 bases between the two ends. The germline gives CDR1 MNHEY, CDR2 SVGAGI. The CDR3 length is 15 residues. CDR3: CASSYQPGVGNEQFF. CDR3 nucleotides: TGTGCCAGCAGTTACCAGCCGGGGGTAGGTAATGAGCAGTTCTTC.

This clonotype was seen repeatedly, ten times or more. The chain recombines TRBV5-1 with TRBJ2-7; 7 nucleotides agree with TRBD1. The V and J ends lost 1 base and 3 bases, in that order; junction bases with no gene match: 7. The CDR3 totals 15 residues. The germline V gene has CDR1 SGHRS and CDR2 YFSETQ. This CDR3 is CASSLWGTAGYEQYF. The CDR3 coding sequence is TGCGCCAGCAGCTTGTGGGGGACAGCCGGCTACGAGCAGTACTTC.

This clonotype was detected many times. The chain recombines TRBV24-1 with TRBJ2-1, with D perhaps given as TRBD1 or TRBD2 (5 bases each). Germline loops: CDR1 KGHDR, CDR2 SFDVKD. V was shortened by 4 bases and J by 0 bases, with 12 bases between the two germline ends. This CDR3 is built from 16 residues. DNA of the CDR3: TGTGCCACCAGTGACCGCCGGGGCAGCTCCTACAATGAGCAGTTCTTC. Its translation is CATSDRRGSSYNEQFF.

This clonotype was detected ten times or more. The chain combines TRBV30 with TRBJ2-1, with 10 bases that match TRBD1. Per germline, CDR1 GTSNPN and CDR2 SVGIG (reference sequence). V lost 5 bases, J lost 5 bases, and 0 bases stayed unmatched. The CDR3 runs to 12 residues. DNA for the CDR3: TGTGCCTGGGGGACAGGGGACAATGAGCAGTTCTTC. Translating gives CAWGTGDNEQFF.

This clonotype was seen a handful of times. J is TRBJ2-5 and V is TRBV5-1; D is unclear. CDR1 SGHRS and CDR2 YFSETQ come from the germline V gene. Trimming stripped 4 bases from V and 0 bases from J, with 10 bases between. The CDR3 is 14 residues long. The CDR3 spells CASSEFSYQETQYF. The CDR3 coding sequence is TGCGCCAGCAGCGAATTCTCGTACCAAGAGACCCAGTACTTC. Drawing the rest from reference TRBV5-1 and TRBJ2-5, the complete variable domain is KAGVTQTPRYLIKTRGQQVTLSCSPISGHRSVSWYQQTPGQGLQFLFEYFSETQRNKGNFPGRFSGRQFSNSRSEMNVSTLELGDSALYLCASSEFSYQETQYFGPGTRLLVL.

This clonotype was picked up a small number of times. This sequence joins TRBV29-1 and TRBJ2-1; tentatively, D is TRBD2 (6 bases). Germline V gene lookup returns CDR1 SQVTM and CDR2 ANQGSEA. V dropped 7 bases and J dropped 7 bases, with 17 bases sitting between them. The CDR3 loop spans 13 amino acids. The CDR3 region is CSADYPTRNEQFF. In DNA, the CDR3 is TGCAGCGCGGACTACCCCACTCGGAATGAGCAGTTCTTC.

This clonotype was found many times. V gene TRBV7-9 combines with J gene TRBJ1-5, with 9 bases matching TRBD1. The CDR3 covers 14 residues. The germline V gene encodes CDR1 SEHNR and CDR2 FQNEAQ (reference sequence). V lost 8 bases to trimming and J lost 6 bases; unmatched junction nucleotides: 8. The CDR3 bases are TGTGCCAGCCAAGCGGACAGGGGAGGTCAGCCCCAGCATTTT. Protein sequence: CASQADRGGQPQHF.

Concerning this clonotype itself: At one end, the junction sequence differs from germline, possibly due to a read error. The chain couples TRBV28 to TRBJ1-6; D unclear. This CDR3 is 15 amino acids long. Germline-derived CDR1 and CDR2 are MDHEN and SYDVKM. CDR3 sequence: CASSLYGEPNSHLQF. CDR3 nucleotide sequence: TGTGCCAGCAGTTTATATGGGGAACCCAATTCACACCTCCAGTTT.

This chain connects TRBV5-1 to TRBJ2-1, with 8 bases fitting TRBD1. The CDR3 contains 18 residues. With 0 bases clipped from V and 5 bases from J, the junction kept 13 bases outside the gene matches. Germline CDR1 SGHRS, CDR2 YFSETQ. CDR3 sequence reads: CASSLVVWDRIYNNEQFF. In DNA form, the CDR3 reads TGCGCCAGCAGCTTGGTGGTATGGGACAGGATTTACAACAATGAGCAGTTCTTC.

This clonotype was recorded at least ten times. This chain connects TRBV28 to TRBJ2-7, with unresolved D. V was shortened by 2 bases and J by 0 bases, with 8 bases between the two germline ends. CDR3 length: 14 residues. Germline CDR1 and CDR2: MDHEN and SYDVKM. The CDR3 spells CASSLHGYSYEQYF. CDR3 coding DNA: TGTGCCAGCAGTTTACACGGGTACTCCTACGAGCAGTACTTC.

In this sample, this clonotype turned up a few times. V usage is TRBV10-3 and J usage is TRBJ2-7, with TRBD1 matching 7 bases. Germline CDR1 reads ENHRY; CDR2 reads SYGVKD. The junction had 10 bases not matched to a gene; V was cut back by 4 bases and J by 4 bases. CDR3 length: 15 residues. CDR3 sequence: CAISGDSRGAYEQYF. DNA of the CDR3: TGTGCCATCAGTGGGGACAGTCGGGGAGCATACGAGCAGTACTTC.

Details on this clonotype: This clone may be a read error of a much larger clone one base away. This chain links TRBV7-2 with TRBJ1-4; TRBD1 might be the D (5 bases). Germline-derived CDR1 and CDR2 are SGHTA and FQGNSA. The ends were cut back, 4 bases at V and 8 bases at J, with 14 bases in the middle. The CDR3 extends over 14 amino acids. The CDR3 region has the DNA TGTGCCAGCAGCTCGGGGCCCGGCGAGGAAAAACTGTTTTTT. Its translation: CASSSGPGEEKLFF.

This clonotype was seen repeatedly, ten times or more. The J gene is TRBJ2-3, the V gene TRBV3-1; 11 bases are shared with TRBD2. Per the germline V gene, CDR1 is LGHDT and CDR2 is YNNKEL (reference sequence). Unmatched junction bases numbered 7, after V lost 6 bases and J lost 5 bases. This CDR3 is 15 amino acids long. CDR3 DNA: TGTGCCAGCAGTTTTAGCGGGGGGGGAGGAGATACGCAGTATTTT. Translation: CASSFSGGGGDTQYF.

This clonotype was recorded at least ten times. The V gene is TRBV18, the J gene TRBJ1-1, with D hard to call. Between the trimmed V and J ends, which lost 3 bases and 1 base, there was a span of 9 bases. CDR3 length equals 14 residues. Germline CDR1 and CDR2: KGHSH and LQKENI. The CDR3 is CASSPRQENTEAFF. The CDR3 DNA is TGTGCCAGCTCACCGCGGCAGGAGAACACTGAAGCTTTCTTT.

As to this clonotype: This could be a read error, since a much larger clone is one nucleotide away. The chain uses TRBV7-9 and TRBJ2-1; 10 bases fit TRBD2. Germline assignment: CDR1 SEHNR and CDR2 FQNEAQ (reference sequence). CDR3 size: 15 residues. The CDR3 loop is CASRQGLALYNEQSF. As DNA, the CDR3 is TGTGCCAGCAGACAGGGACTAGCGCTTTACAATGAGCAGTCCTTC.

This clonotype has ten or more counts. The J gene is TRBJ1-4, the V gene TRBV5-6; no clear D. Germline CDR1 and CDR2: SGHDT and YYEEEE. The CDR3 covers 14 residues. Trimming left V 0 bases short and J 3 bases short, with 6 bases between. CDR3 coding DNA: TGTGCCAGCAGCTTGGGACACCCTAATGAAAAACTGTTTTTT. Translation gives CASSLGHPNEKLFF.

This clonotype has at least ten counts. The V and J genes are TRBV20-1 and TRBJ1-2, with TRBD1 matching over 9 bases. The V and J ends lost 6 bases and 4 bases, in that order; junction bases with no gene match: 6. This CDR3 has 13 residues. Germline V gives CDR1 DFQATT, CDR2 SNEGSKA (reference sequence). CDR3 residues: CSAPGTGFYGYTF. DNA for the CDR3: TGCAGTGCCCCTGGGACAGGGTTCTATGGCTACACCTTC.